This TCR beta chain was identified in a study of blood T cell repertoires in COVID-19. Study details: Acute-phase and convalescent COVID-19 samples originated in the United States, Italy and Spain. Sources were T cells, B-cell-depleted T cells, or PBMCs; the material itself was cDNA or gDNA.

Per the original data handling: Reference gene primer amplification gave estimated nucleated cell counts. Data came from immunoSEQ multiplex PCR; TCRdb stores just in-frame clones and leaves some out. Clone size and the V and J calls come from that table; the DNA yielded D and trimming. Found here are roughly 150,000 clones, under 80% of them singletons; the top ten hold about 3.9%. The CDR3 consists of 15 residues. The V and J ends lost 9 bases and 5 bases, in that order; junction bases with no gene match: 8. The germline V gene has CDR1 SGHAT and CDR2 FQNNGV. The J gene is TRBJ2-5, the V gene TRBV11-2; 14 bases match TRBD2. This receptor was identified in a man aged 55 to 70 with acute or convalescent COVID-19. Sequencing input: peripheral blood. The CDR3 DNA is TGTGCCAGTGGACTAGCGGGAGGAAACGGGGAGACCCAGTACTTC. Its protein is CASGLAGGNGETQYF. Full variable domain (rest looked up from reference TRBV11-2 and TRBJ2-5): EAGVAQSPRYKIIEKRQSVAFWCNPISGHATLYWYQQILGQGPKLLIQFQNNGVVDDSQLPKDRFSAERLKGVDSTLKIQPAKLEDSAVYLCASGLAGGNGETQYFGPGTRLLVL.